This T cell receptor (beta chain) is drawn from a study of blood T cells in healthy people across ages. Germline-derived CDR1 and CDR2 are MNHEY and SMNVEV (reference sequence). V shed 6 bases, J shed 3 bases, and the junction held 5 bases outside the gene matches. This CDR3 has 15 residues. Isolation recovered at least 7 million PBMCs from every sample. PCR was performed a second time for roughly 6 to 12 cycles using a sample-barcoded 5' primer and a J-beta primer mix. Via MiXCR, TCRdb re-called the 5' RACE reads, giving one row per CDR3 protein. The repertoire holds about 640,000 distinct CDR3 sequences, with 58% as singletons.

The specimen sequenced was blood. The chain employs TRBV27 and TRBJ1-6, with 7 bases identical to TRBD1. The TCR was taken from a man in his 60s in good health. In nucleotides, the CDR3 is TGTGCCAGCAGAAGGGACAGAAGCTATAATTCACCCCTCCACTTT. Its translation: CASRRDRSYNSPLHF.